This T cell receptor (beta chain) was identified in a study of breast tumors, draining lymph nodes, adjacent tissues. The study's findings and limits: Compared with basal-like, luminal-like tumors shared significantly more repertoire with nontumor tissue. Compared with lymph nodes, tumors were less diverse; compared with nontumor tissue, more.

This clonotype was observed many times. As yet, its antigen is unknown. TCRdb re-derived calls from the multiplex PCR reads in MiXCR, one entry per CDR3 protein. The table has 100,000 to 150,000 distinct CDR3 sequences, roughly 21% seen once. Samples came from axillary lymph nodes draining the breast cancer. Germline CDR1 KGHDR, CDR2 SFDVKD. Trimming shortened V by 2 bases and J by 0 bases, and 13 bases separated the two germline ends. The CDR3 is 17 amino acids. The origin of this receptor is a female donor with breast cancer. Some clones in this sample may be carry-over from other donors' samples. Source material: axillary lymph node tissue. V gene TRBV24-1 combines with J gene TRBJ2-1; no reliable D call. DNA for the CDR3: TGTGCCACCAGTGATTACTGGAACCCCAGCTCCTACAATGAGCAGTTCTTC. Translation: CATSDYWNPSSYNEQFF.